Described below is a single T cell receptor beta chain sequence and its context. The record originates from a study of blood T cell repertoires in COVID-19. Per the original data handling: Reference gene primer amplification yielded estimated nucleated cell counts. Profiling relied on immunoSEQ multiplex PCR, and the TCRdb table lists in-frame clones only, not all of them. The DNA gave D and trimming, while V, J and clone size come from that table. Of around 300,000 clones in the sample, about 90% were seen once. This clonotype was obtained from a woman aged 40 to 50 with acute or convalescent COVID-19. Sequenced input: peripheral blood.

The CDR3 DNA reads TGTGCCAGTAAGGGACTAGCGGGTGCTAGCACAGATACGCAGTATTTT. This translates into CASKGLAGASTDTQYF. The rearrangement joins TRBV19 to TRBJ2-3; 12 positions match TRBD2. The CDR3 covers 16 residues. The V gene end was trimmed by 7 bases and the J gene end by 0 bases; junction bases not matched to a gene: 5. The germline CDR1 and CDR2 sequences are LNHDA and SQIVND (reference sequence).